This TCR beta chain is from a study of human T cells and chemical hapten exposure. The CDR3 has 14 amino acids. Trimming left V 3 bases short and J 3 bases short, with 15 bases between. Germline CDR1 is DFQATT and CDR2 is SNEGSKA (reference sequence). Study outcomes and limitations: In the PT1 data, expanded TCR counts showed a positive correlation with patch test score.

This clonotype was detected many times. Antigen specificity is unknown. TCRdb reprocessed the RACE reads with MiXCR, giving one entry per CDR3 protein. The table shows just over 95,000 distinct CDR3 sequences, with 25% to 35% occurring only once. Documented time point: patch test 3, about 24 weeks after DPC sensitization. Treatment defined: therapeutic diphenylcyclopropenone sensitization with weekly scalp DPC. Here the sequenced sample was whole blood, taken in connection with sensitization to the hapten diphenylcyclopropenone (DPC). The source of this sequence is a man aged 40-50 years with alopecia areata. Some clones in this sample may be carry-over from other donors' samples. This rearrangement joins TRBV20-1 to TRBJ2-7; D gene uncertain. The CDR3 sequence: CSARPPAYRYEQYF. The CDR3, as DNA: TGCAGTGCTAGGCCCCCCGCGTACCGCTACGAGCAGTACTTC.